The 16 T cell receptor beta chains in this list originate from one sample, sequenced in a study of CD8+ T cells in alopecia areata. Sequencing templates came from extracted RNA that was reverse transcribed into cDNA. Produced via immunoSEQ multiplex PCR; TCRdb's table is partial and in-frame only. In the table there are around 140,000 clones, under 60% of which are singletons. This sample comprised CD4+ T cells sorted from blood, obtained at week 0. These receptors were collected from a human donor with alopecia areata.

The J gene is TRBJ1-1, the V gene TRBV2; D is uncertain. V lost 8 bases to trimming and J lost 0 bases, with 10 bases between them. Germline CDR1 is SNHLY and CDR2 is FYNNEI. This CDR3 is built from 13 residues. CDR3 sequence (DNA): TGTGCCAGCCTTTTCGCTCTGAACACTGAAGCTTTCTTT. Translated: CASLFALNTEAFF.

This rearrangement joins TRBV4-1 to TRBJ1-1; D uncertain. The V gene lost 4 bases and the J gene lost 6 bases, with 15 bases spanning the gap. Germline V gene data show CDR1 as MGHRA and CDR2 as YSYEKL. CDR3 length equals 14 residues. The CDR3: CASSLRSTDSEAFF. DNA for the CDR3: TGCGCCAGCAGCCTGAGATCAACGGACTCTGAAGCTTTCTTT.

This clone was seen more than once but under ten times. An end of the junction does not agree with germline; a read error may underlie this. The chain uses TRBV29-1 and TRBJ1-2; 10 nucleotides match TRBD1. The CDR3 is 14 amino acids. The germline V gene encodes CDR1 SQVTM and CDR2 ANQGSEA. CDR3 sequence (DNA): TGCAGCGTGGAAGGGACAGGGGTACTCTATGGCTACACCTTC. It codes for CSVEGTGVLYGYTF.

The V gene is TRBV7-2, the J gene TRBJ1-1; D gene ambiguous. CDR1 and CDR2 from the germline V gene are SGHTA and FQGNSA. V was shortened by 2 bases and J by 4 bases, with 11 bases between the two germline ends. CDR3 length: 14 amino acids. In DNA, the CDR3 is TGTGCCAGCAGCTTAAAATTTACGGGCACTGAAGCTTTCTTT. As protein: CASSLKFTGTEAFF.

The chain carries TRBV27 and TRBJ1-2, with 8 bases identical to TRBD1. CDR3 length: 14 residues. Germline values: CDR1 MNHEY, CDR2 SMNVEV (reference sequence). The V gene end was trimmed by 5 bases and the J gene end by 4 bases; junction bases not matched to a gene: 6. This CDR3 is CASSRLGQVYGYTF. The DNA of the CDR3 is TGTGCCAGCAGTCGTTTGGGACAGGTCTATGGCTACACCTTC.

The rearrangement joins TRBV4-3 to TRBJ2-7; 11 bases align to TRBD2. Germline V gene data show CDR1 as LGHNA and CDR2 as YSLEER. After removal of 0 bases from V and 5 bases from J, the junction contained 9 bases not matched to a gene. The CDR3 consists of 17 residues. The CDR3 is CASSQEWLAGGKNEQYF. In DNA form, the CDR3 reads TGCGCCAGCAGCCAAGAATGGCTAGCGGGGGGAAAAAACGAGCAGTACTTC.

DNA for the CDR3: TGCAGCGTTGGCAGACACAGGGGTGAAGGGGCCCAGTACTTC. It encodes CSVGRHRGEGAQYF. V usage is TRBV29-1 and J usage is TRBJ2-5; 7 bases match TRBD1. There are 14 residues in the CDR3. With 4 bases clipped from V and 9 bases from J, the junction kept 14 bases outside the gene matches. The germline gives CDR1 SQVTM, CDR2 ANQGSEA.

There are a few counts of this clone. The CDR3 protein is CAWSRTSDEAFF. The CDR3 DNA sequence: TGTGCCTGGAGCAGGACATCCGATGAAGCTTTCTTT. The chain recombines TRBV30 with TRBJ1-1; TRBD1 is a possible D gene (5 bases). CDR3 length: 12 residues. Germline V lookup: CDR1 GTSNPN, CDR2 SVGIG (reference sequence). Trimming pared 3 bases from V and 7 bases from J, leaving 12 bases between.

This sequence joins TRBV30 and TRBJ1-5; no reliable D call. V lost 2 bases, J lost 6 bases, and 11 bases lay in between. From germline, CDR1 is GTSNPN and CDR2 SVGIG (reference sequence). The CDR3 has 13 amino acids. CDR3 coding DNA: TGTGCCTGGAGTCTGGCAGGTAGTCAGCCCCAGCATTTT. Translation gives CAWSLAGSQPQHF.

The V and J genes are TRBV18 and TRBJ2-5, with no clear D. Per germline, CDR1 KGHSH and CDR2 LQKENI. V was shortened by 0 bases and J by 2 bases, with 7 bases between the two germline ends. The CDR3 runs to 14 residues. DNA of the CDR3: TGTGCCAGCTCACCACCGATGGGTCAAGAGACCCAGTACTTC. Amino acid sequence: CASSPPMGQETQYF.

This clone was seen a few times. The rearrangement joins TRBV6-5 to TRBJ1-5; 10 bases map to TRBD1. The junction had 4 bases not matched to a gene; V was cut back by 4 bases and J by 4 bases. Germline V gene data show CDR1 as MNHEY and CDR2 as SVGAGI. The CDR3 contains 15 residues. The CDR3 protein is CASSSRTGGNQPQHF. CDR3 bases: TGTGCCAGCAGTTCCCGGACAGGGGGAAATCAGCCCCAGCATTTT.

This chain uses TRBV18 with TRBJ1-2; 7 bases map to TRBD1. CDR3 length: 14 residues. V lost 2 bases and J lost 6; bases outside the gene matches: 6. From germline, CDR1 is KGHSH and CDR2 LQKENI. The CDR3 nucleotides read TGTGCCAGCTCACCAACAGCGACAGGGAATGGCTACACCTTC. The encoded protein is CASSPTATGNGYTF.

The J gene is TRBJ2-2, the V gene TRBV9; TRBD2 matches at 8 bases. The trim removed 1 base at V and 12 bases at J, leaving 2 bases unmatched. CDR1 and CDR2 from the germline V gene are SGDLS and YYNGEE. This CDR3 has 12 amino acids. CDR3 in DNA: TGTGCCAGCAGCGTACGGGGGGGCCAGCTGTTTTTT. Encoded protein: CASSVRGGQLFF.

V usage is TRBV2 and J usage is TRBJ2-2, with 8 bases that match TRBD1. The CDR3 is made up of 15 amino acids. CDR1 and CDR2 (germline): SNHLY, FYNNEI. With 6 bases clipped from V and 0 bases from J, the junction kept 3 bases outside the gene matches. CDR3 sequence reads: CASSPDRANTGELFF. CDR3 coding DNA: TGTGCCAGCAGCCCGGACAGGGCGAACACCGGGGAGCTGTTTTTT.

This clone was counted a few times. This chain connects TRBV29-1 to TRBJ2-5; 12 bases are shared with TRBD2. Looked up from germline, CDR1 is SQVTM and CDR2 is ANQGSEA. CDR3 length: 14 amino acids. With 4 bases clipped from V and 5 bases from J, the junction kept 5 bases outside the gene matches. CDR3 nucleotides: TGCAGCGTTGCATCGACTAGCGGGGGTGAGACCCAGTACTTC. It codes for CSVASTSGGETQYF.

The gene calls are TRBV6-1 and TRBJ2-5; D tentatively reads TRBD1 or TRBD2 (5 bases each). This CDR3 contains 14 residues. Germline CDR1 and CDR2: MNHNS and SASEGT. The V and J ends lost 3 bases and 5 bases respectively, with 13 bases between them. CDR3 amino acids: CASSDRTGRETQYF. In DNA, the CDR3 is TGTGCCAGCAGTGATCGGACGGGGCGGGAGACCCAGTACTTC.